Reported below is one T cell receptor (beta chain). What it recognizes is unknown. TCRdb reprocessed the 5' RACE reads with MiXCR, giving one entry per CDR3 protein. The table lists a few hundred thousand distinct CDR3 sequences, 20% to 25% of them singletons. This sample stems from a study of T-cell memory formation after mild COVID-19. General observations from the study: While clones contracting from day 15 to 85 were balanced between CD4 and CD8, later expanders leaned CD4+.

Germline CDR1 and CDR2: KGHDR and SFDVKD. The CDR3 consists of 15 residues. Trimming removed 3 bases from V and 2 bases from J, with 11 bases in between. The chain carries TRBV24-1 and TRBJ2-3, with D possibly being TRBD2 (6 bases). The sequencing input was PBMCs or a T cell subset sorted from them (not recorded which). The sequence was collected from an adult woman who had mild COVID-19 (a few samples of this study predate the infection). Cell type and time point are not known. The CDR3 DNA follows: TGTGCCACCAGTGATAGCGGGCGATACACAGATACGCAGTATTTT. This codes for CATSDSGRYTDTQYF.